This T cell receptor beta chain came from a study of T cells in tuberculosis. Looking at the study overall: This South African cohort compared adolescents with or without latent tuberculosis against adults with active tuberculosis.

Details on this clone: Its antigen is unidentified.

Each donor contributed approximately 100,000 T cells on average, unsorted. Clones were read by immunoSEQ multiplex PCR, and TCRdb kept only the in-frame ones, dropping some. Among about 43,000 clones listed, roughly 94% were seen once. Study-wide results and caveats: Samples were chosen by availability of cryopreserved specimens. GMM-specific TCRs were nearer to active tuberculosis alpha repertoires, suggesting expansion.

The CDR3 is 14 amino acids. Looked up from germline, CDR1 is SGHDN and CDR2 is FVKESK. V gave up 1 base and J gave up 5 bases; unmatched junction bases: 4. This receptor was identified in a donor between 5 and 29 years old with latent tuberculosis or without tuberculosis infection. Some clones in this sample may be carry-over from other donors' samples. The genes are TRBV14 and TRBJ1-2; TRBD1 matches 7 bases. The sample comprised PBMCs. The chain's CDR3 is CASSQGQGRYGYTF. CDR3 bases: TGTGCCAGCAGCCAAGGACAGGGTCGGTATGGCTACACCTTC. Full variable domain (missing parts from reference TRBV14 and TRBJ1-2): EAGVTQFPSHSVIEKGQTVTLRCDPISGHDNLYWYRRVMGKEIKFLLHFVKESKQDESGMPNNRFLAERTGGTYSTLKVQPAELEDSGVYFCASSQGQGRYGYTFGSGTRLTVV.